This T cell receptor (beta chain) was observed in a study of vaccination and CD4 T cells after COVID-19. With the Oncomine TCR Beta short-read assay, DNA from cultured CD4+ T cells was sequenced. Using its own MiXCR run on the PCR reads, TCRdb lists one record per CDR3 protein. The sample lists approximately 15,000 distinct CDR3 sequences; less than 45% were seen once. Described treatment: roughly 11-day PBMC culture with coronavirus spike peptide pools or control peptides (ViraFEST assay). The sample holds a few counts of this clonotype. The antigen remains undetermined. Germline V gene sequence: CDR1 MNHEY, CDR2 SVGAGI. The CDR3 length is 14 residues. Trimming removed 2 bases at V and 1 base at J, with 8 bases between.

The J gene is TRBJ1-1, the V gene TRBV6-5; D is undetermined. The sample in question was CD4+ T cells from blood, cultured in vitro, obtained before SARS-CoV-2 vaccination. The sequence was collected from a human donor who received a COVID-19 vaccine. CDR3 loop: CASSYGRQNTEAFF. The CDR3 bases are TGTGCCAGCAGTTACGGCAGGCAGAACACTGAAGCTTTCTTT.